One sample yielded the 13 T cell receptor beta chains listed below, sequenced in a study of molecular identifiers for immune sequencing clone quantification. MiXCR, run by TCRdb on the PCR reads, gives a single entry per CDR3 protein. The sample lists 400,000 to 600,000 distinct CDR3 sequences, 25% occurring once. Sequenced input: naive CD8+ T cells from blood, with Jurkat cell RNA spiked in. The subset denotes: FACS-sorted CD8+CD4-CCR7+CD45RA+ naive T cells. Receptors were obtained from a human donor in good health. Some libraries in this study had Jurkat cell RNA spiked in.

In DNA, the CDR3 is TGTGCCAGCGGCCTACAGGGCTACGAGCAGTACTTC. Its translation: CASGLQGYEQYF. This chain links TRBV7-9 with TRBJ2-7, with D possibly matching TRBD1 (6 bases). Germline values: CDR1 SEHNR, CDR2 FQNEAQ (reference sequence). Trimming took off 8 bases at V and 3 bases at J, with 11 bases between the two ends. The CDR3 spans 12 residues.

The table lists this clonotype with a few counts. The chain recombines TRBV19 with TRBJ2-7; perhaps TRBD1 as D (6 bases). Germline V gene sequence: CDR1 LNHDA, CDR2 SQIVND (reference sequence). The CDR3 sequence is 14 residues long. The V end was cut by 6 bases, the J end by 3 bases, with 15 bases between. CDR3: CASSIGTSNYEQYF. The CDR3 DNA reads as TGTGCCAGTAGCATCGGGACATCTAACTACGAGCAGTACTTC.

In regard to this clonotype: A junction end diverges from the germline sequence, so it may reflect a read error. The chain links TRBV24-1 to TRBJ2-2; D may be TRBD2 (6 bases). The CDR3 has 17 amino acids. Germline assignment: CDR1 KGHDR and CDR2 SFDVKD. The CDR3 sequence: CAASDRRTTRFTGELFF. CDR3 bases: TGTGCCGCCAGTGATCGTCGGACTACCCGATTCACCGGGGAGCTGTTTTTT.

This clonotype was picked up a small number of times. The rearrangement links TRBV7-9 to TRBJ1-2, with 7 bases fitting TRBD1. The germline V gene has CDR1 SEHNR and CDR2 FQNEAQ (reference sequence). Trimming took 5 bases from V and 3 from J; bases not matched to a gene: 18. The CDR3 spans 18 residues. The CDR3 loop is CASSPVFGTETGHYGYTF. The CDR3 DNA sequence: TGTGCCAGCAGCCCCGTTTTCGGGACAGAGACCGGGCACTATGGCTACACCTTC.

This clonotype appeared once. The CDR3 coding sequence is TGTGCCAGCAGCCTTCCGGGACGGGGGGTCCAAGAGACCCAGTACTTC. It encodes CASSLPGRGVQETQYF. The J gene is TRBJ2-5, the V gene TRBV3-1; 7 bases are a match to TRBD2. Germline CDR1 and CDR2: LGHDT and YNNKEL (reference sequence). The CDR3 is 16 amino acids. The J segment lost 1 base and the V segment lost 4 bases, leaving 9 bases of the junction unmatched.

Turning to this clonotype: A read error may account for a junction end that differs from germline. This chain links TRBV20-1 with TRBJ2-1, with 8 nucleotides matching TRBD2. This CDR3 region has 14 residues. CDR1 and CDR2 from the germline V gene are DFQATT and SNEGSKA (reference sequence). The CDR3 is CSATHGRGYNGQFF. CDR3 sequence (DNA): TGCAGTGCCACACACGGGAGGGGGTACAATGGGCAGTTCTTC.

This clonotype turned up a few times. The J gene is TRBJ2-1, the V gene TRBV7-2; TRBD2 aligns across 11 bases. This CDR3 has 17 amino acids. Germline trimming cut 0 bases from V and 7 bases from J; bases unmatched to any gene: 8. The germline CDR1 and CDR2 sequences are SGHTA and FQGNSA. In DNA form, the CDR3 reads TGTGCCAGCAGCTTAGCGGTAGCGGGAGGGCCATTGAATGAGCAGTTCTTC. Its protein is CASSLAVAGGPLNEQFF. The complete variable domain, with remaining parts taken from reference TRBV7-2 and TRBJ2-1, reads GAGVSQSPSNKVTEKGKDVELRCDPISGHTALYWYRQSLGQGLEFLIYFQGNSAPDKSGLPSDRFSAERTGGSVSTLTIQRTQQEDSAVYLCASSLAVAGGPLNEQFFGPGTRLTVL.

This clonotype was seen only a few times. The chain combines TRBV18 with TRBJ1-3; D not resolved. This CDR3 comprises 15 residues. Germline CDR1 KGHSH, CDR2 LQKENI. The ends were cut back, 1 base at V and 0 bases at J, with 7 bases in the middle. CDR3 in amino acids: CASSPQDNSGNTIYF. The CDR3 DNA reads TGTGCCAGCTCACCACAGGATAACTCTGGAAACACCATATATTTT. The full variable domain, rest sourced from reference TRBV18 and TRBJ1-3, is NAGVMQNPRHLVRRRGQEARLRCSPMKGHSHVYWYRQLPEEGLKFMVYLQKENIIDESGMPKERFSAEFPKEGPSILRIQQVVRGDSAAYFCASSPQDNSGNTIYFGEGSWLTVV.

The rearrangement uses TRBV30 and TRBJ2-7; 8 bases line up with TRBD1. Per the germline V gene, CDR1 is GTSNPN and CDR2 is SVGIG (reference sequence). Unmatched junction bases numbered 9, after V lost 2 bases and J lost 6 bases. This CDR3 spans 14 amino acids. CDR3 in DNA: TGTGCCTGGAGTACCGGGACAGGTGATGTCGAGCAGTACTTC. Encoded protein: CAWSTGTGDVEQYF. Full variable domain (remainder filled in from reference TRBV30 and TRBJ2-7): SQTIHQWPATLVQPVGSPLSLECTVEGTSNPNLYWYRQAAGRGLQLLFYSVGIGQISSEVPQNLSASRPQDRQFILSSKKLLLSDSGFYLCAWSTGTGDVEQYFGPGTRLTVT.

This clonotype was observed a few times. This chain connects TRBV4-3 to TRBJ2-3; the D gene is possibly TRBD2 (7 bases). The length of the CDR3 is 16 residues. Looked up from germline, CDR1 is LGHNA and CDR2 is YSLEER. With 0 bases removed from V and 4 bases from J, the gap between germline ends came to 14 bases. CDR3 residues: CASSQDLRGGADTQYF. In DNA, the CDR3 is TGCGCCAGCAGCCAAGATCTGAGGGGGGGGGCAGATACGCAGTATTTT.

Comments on this clonotype: It may be a read error: a sequence one base away is much more abundant. Given the absence of the conserved phenylalanine or tryptophan at the CDR3 end, a read error is likely. J is TRBJ1-6 and V is TRBV4-3, with D hard to call. This CDR3 comprises 13 residues. Germline assignment: CDR1 LGHNA and CDR2 YSLEER. V was cut by 1 base and J by 8 bases, with 6 bases left in between. CDR3 coding DNA: TGCGCCAGCAGCCAAGGGGCGGATTCACCCCTCCACTCT. Protein product: CASSQGADSPLHS.

The chain has TRBV11-2 and TRBJ2-1; D possibly corresponds to TRBD1 (5 bases). Per germline, CDR1 SGHAT and CDR2 FQNNGV. The CDR3 sequence is 14 residues long. The V and J ends lost 3 bases and 3 bases respectively, with 9 bases between them. CDR3 DNA sequence: TGTGCCAGCAGCTTGTGGGGCGACTACAATGAGCAGTTCTTC. Residues: CASSLWGDYNEQFF. The variable domain in full, with the rest retrieved from reference TRBV11-2 and TRBJ2-1, is EAGVAQSPRYKIIEKRQSVAFWCNPISGHATLYWYQQILGQGPKLLIQFQNNGVVDDSQLPKDRFSAERLKGVDSTLKIQPAKLEDSAVYLCASSLWGDYNEQFFGPGTRLTVL.

V is TRBV20-1 and J is TRBJ1-5; no reliable D call. Germline V gene lookup returns CDR1 DFQATT and CDR2 SNEGSKA (reference sequence). Trimming took 5 bases from V and 0 from J, leaving 11 bases between them. The CDR3 length is 14 residues. CDR3: CSAAPSHSNQPQHF. The CDR3 DNA reads as TGCAGTGCTGCGCCATCCCATAGCAATCAGCCCCAGCATTTT.